A selection of T cell receptor beta chains follows, all from one sample in a study of T cells in localized non-small cell lung cancer. Some clones are missing from TCRdb's copy, which holds only in-frame ones; the method was immunoSEQ multiplex PCR. The table records 12,000 to 15,000 clones, 80% to 85% of them present only once. The sequences come from peripheral blood, collected before any cancer treatment. These receptors were collected from a female donor older than 55 with stage I squamous cell lung carcinoma. CDR3s include the opening cysteine and the closing phenylalanine or tryptophan. D genes are given only for firm matches. Rows may omit the clone size; those that give it use once, few, many or a size class.

J gene	V gene	clone size	D gene	CDR3 DNA	CDR3 protein
TRBJ2-7	TRBV27	.	TRBD2	TGTGCCAGCAGTTTCGGCGCTAGCGGGGGCTACGAGCAGTACTTC	CASSFGASGGYEQYF
TRBJ2-1	TRBV7-8	once	.	TGTGCCAGCAGCCCTCTAGGGCCAGTCTACAATGAGCAGTTCTTC	CASSPLGPVYNEQFF
TRBJ2-1	TRBV6-1	.	.	TGTGCCAGCAAACAGAGCTCCTACAATGAGCAGTTCTTC	CASKQSSYNEQFF
TRBJ1-6	TRBV6-1	.	.	TGTGCCAGCAGTGGACAGTATAATTCACCCCTCCACTTT	CASSGQYNSPLHF
TRBJ2-2	TRBV7-9	.	.	TGTGCCAGCAGCTTAGTTCGGGGGCTGGTCGGGGAGCTGTTTTTT	CASSLVRGLVGELFF
TRBJ2-5	TRBV6-1	once	TRBD2	TGTGCCAGCAGTGGGGGACTAGCGGGGCGGCAAGAGACCCAGTACTTC	CASSGGLAGRQETQYF
TRBJ1-4	TRBV6-1	.	.	TGTGCCAGCAGTGAATGGGGGTCGGACGAGGCGTTT	CASSEWGSDEAF
TRBJ1-6	TRBV11-2	.	.	TGTGCCAGCAGCTTAGAGGCAGGGGATAATTCACCCCTCCACTTT	CASSLEAGDNSPLHF
TRBJ2-7	TRBV19	.	.	TGTGCCAGTAGTATCGCTCTTCGGGGGCAAAGCTCCTACGAGCAGTACTTC	CASSIALRGQSSYEQYF
TRBJ2-2	TRBV27	.	.	TGTGCCAGCAGTGCAGGTCGGTCGGTGGCGGGGGCCTCATGGACCGGGGAGCTGTTTTTT	CASSAGRSVAGASWTGELFF
TRBJ1-2	TRBV7-9	.	.	TGTGCCAGCAGCTTGCGGGGGCAGGGAAATGGCTACACCTTC	CASSLRGQGNGYTF
TRBJ2-7	TRBV7-2	.	TRBD1	TGTGCCAGCAGCTTAGCAGTGACCGGGGGACAGGGATGCGAGCAGTACTTC	CASSLAVTGGQGCEQYF
TRBJ2-7	TRBV6-1	.	.	TGTGCCAGCAGTGAAAGGTGGCAGGGGCAGCGTTACGAGCAGTACTTC	CASSERWQGQRYEQYF
TRBJ2-6	TRBV5-6	.	.	TGTGCCAGCAGCTTGCGGCACTCTGGGGCCAACGTCCTGACTTTC	CASSLRHSGANVLTF
TRBJ2-2	TRBV5-1	.	.	TGCGCCAGCAGCTTGGACAGGGTTGACACCGGGGAGCTGTTTTTT	CASSLDRVDTGELFF
TRBJ1-6	TRBV19	few	.	TGTGCCAGTAGTATGGGCAGGGTGGGTAATTCACCCCTCCACTTT	CASSMGRVGNSPLHF
TRBJ1-3	TRBV29-1	.	TRBD1	TGCAGCGTGGAGGACAGGGCTGGAAACACCATATATTTT	CSVEDRAGNTIYF
TRBJ1-2	TRBV23-1	.	TRBD1	TGCGCCAGCACCCAAACGGGGACAGGCCCCGGCTACACCTTC	CASTQTGTGPGYTF
TRBJ2-7	TRBV10-3	.	TRBD1	TGTGCCATCAAAATGACAGGGGGCTCCTACGAGCAGTACTTC	CAIKMTGGSYEQYF
TRBJ1-5	TRBV6-6	.	.	TGTGCCAGCACCGGGAAAAACAATCAGCCCCAGCATTTT	CASTGKNNQPQHF